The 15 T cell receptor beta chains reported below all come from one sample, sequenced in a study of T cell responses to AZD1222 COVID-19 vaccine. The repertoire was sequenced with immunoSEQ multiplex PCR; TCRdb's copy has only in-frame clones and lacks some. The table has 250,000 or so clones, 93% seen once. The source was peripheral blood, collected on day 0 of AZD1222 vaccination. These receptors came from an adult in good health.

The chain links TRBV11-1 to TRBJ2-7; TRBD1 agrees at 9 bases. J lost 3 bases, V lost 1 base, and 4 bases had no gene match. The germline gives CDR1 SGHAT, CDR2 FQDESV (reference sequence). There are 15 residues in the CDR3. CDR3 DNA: TGTGCCAGCAGCTTAGGGGGACAGGGAATCTACGAGCAGTACTTC. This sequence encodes CASSLGGQGIYEQYF.

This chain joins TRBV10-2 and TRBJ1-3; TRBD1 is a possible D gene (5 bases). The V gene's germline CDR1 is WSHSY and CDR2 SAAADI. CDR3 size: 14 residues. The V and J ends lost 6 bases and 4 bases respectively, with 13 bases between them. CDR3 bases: TGCGCCAGCAGCCTCCAGGGACGGGGAAACACCATATATTTT. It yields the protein CASSLQGRGNTIYF.

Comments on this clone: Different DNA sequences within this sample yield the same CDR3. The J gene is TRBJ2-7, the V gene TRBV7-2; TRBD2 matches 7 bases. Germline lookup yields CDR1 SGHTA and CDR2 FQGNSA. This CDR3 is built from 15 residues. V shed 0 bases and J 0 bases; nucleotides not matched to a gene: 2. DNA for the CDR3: TGTGCCAGCAGCTTAGCTTCGGGAGGCTCCTACGAGCAGTACTTC. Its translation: CASSLASGGSYEQYF.

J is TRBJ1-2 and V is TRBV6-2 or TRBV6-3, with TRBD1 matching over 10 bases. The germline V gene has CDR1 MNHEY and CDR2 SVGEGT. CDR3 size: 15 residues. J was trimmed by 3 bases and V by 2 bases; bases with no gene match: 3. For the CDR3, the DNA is TGTGCCAGCAGTTACCCGGGACAGGGGTACTATGGCTACACCTTC. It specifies CASSYPGQGYYGYTF.

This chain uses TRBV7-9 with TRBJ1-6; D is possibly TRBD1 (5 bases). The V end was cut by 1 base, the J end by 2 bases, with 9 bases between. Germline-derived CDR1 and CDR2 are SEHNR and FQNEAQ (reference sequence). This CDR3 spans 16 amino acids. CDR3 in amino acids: CASSLGGTAYNSPLHF. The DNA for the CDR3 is TGTGCCAGCAGCTTAGGAGGGACCGCCTATAATTCACCCCTCCACTTT. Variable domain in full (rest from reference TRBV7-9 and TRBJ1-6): DTGVSQNPRHKITKRGQNVTFRCDPISEHNRLYWYRQTLGQGPEFLTYFQNEAQLEKSRLLSDRFSAERPKGSFSTLEIQRTEQGDSAMYLCASSLGGTAYNSPLHFGNGTRLTVT.

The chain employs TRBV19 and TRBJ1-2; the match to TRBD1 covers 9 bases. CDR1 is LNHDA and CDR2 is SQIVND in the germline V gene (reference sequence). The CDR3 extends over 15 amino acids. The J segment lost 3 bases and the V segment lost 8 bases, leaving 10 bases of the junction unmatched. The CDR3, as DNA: TGTGCCAGTTCAATTCGCGACAGGGGGGACTATGGCTACACCTTC. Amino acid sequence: CASSIRDRGDYGYTF.

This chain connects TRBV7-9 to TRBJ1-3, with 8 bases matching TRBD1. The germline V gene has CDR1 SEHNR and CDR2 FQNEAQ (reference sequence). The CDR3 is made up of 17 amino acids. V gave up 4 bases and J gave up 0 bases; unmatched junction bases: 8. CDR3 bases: TGTGCCAGCAGCTACTTAGACAGGGGCCTCTCTGGAAACACCATATATTTT. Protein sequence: CASSYLDRGLSGNTIYF.

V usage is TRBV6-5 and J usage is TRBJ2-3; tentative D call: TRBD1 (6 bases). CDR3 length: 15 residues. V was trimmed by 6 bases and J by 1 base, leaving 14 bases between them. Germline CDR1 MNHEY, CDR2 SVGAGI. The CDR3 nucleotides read TGTGCCAGCAGCGCCGACAGGTGGGGCACAGATACGCAGTATTTT. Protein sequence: CASSADRWGTDTQYF.

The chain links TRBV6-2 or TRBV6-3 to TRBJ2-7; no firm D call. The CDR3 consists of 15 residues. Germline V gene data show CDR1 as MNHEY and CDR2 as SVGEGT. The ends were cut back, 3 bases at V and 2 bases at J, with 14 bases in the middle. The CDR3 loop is CASSYEPRLAYEQYF. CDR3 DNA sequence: TGTGCCAGCAGTTATGAGCCCCGCTTGGCCTACGAGCAGTACTTC.

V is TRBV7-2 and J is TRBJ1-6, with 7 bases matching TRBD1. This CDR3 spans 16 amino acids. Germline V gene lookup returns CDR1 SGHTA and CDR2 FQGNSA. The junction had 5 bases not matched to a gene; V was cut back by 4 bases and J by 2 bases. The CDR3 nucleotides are TGTGCCAGCAGCTCGCGACAGGGCACCTATAATTCACCCCTCCACTTT. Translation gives CASSSRQGTYNSPLHF.

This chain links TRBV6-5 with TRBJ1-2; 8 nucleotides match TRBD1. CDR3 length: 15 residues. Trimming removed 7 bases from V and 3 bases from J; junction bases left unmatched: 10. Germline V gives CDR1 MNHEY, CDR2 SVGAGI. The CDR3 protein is CASTWTGRSDYGYTF. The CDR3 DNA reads TGTGCCAGCACCTGGACAGGGAGGTCAGACTATGGCTACACCTTC.

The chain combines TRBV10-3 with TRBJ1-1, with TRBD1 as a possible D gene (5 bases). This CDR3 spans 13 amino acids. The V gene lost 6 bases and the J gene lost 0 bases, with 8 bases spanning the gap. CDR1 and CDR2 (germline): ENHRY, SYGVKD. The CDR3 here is CAIRGTLNTEAFF. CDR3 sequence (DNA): TGTGCCATCAGGGGGACCCTGAACACTGAAGCTTTCTTT.

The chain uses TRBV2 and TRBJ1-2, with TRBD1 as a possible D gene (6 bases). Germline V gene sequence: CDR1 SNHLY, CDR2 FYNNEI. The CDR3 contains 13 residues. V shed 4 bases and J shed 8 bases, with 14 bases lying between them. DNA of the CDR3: TGTGCCAGCAGTGTGCGGGCAGGGGAAGGCTACACCTTC. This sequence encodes CASSVRAGEGYTF. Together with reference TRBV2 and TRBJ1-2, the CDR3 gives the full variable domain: EPEVTQTPSHQVTQMGQEVILRCVPISNHLYFYWYRQILGQKVEFLVSFYNNEISEKSEIFDDQFSVERPDGSNFTLKIRSTKLEDSAMYFCASSVRAGEGYTFGSGTRLTVV.

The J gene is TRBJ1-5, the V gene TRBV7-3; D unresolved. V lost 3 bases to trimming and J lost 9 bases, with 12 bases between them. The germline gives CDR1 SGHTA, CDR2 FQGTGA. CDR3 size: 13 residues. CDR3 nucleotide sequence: TGTGCCAGCAGCTTTTCGGCAGCGGGGCCCCAGCATTTT. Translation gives CASSFSAAGPQHF.

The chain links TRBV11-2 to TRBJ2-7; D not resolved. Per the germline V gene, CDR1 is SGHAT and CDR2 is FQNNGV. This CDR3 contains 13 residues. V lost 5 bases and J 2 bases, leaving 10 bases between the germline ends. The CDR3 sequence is CASSLRVTYEQYF. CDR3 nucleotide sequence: TGTGCCAGCAGCCTTCGTGTCACCTACGAGCAGTACTTC.